This passage covers 25 T cell receptor beta chains from one sample sequenced in a study of identical twins. TCRdb itself ran the 5' RACE reads through MiXCR, one entry per CDR3 protein. The sample yields over 600,000 distinct CDR3 sequences, approximately 22% seen once. This sample was also put to use in a study of T cells expressing NK-cell markers.

The sample consisted of PBMCs. These receptors all stem from a woman aged 18-30 years in good health.

This chain connects TRBV20-1 to TRBJ1-5, with D tentatively TRBD1 (5 bases). Germline lookup yields CDR1 DFQATT and CDR2 SNEGSKA (reference sequence). The V end lost 6 bases, the J end lost 0 bases, and 9 bases lay between the germline ends. The CDR3 consists of 13 residues. The CDR3 is CSAQDSSNQPQHF. CDR3 DNA: TGCAGTGCCCAAGACAGTAGCAATCAGCCCCAGCATTTT.

This chain links TRBV10-3 with TRBJ1-4, with D hard to call. Trimming removed 0 bases at V and 6 bases at J, with 5 bases between. CDR3 length: 13 amino acids. Germline-derived CDR1 and CDR2 are ENHRY and SYGVKD. In DNA, the CDR3 is TGTGCCATCAGTGAGTCACCCGATGAAAAACTGTTTTTT. It is translated as CAISESPDEKLFF.

The chain recombines TRBV15 with TRBJ2-3; possibly TRBD1 for D (5 bases). There are 13 residues in the CDR3. The ends were cut back, 8 bases at V and 3 bases at J, with 12 bases in the middle. Germline V gives CDR1 LNHNV, CDR2 YYDKDF (reference sequence). The CDR3 region has the DNA TGTGCCACCGGGGCCCAGCCGACAGATACGCAGTATTTT. Protein sequence: CATGAQPTDTQYF.

The chain has TRBV5-5 and TRBJ2-2; D may match TRBD1 or TRBD2 (5 bases each). V gave up 7 bases and J gave up 0 bases, with 16 bases separating them. The CDR3 covers 16 residues. Germline V CDR1 and CDR2: SGHKS, YYEKEE (reference sequence). The CDR3 nucleotides read TGTGCCAGCGGGTCCCGGGACCTAACGAACACCGGGGAGCTGTTTTTT. Translated: CASGSRDLTNTGELFF.

This clonotype was observed a handful of times. This rearrangement joins TRBV5-5 to TRBJ2-1, with D possibly matching TRBD2 (6 bases). The CDR3 totals 14 residues. Germline CDR1 SGHKS, CDR2 YYEKEE (reference sequence). The germline V and J ends were trimmed by 4 bases and 8 bases, with 16 bases remaining between them. The chain's CDR3 is CASSHPPRGDEQFF. CDR3 DNA: TGTGCCAGCAGCCATCCCCCGCGGGGCGATGAGCAGTTCTTC.

This clonotype was observed many times. The chain links TRBV24-1 to TRBJ2-1, with 9 bases lining up with TRBD1. Per the germline V gene, CDR1 is KGHDR and CDR2 is SFDVKD. The CDR3 totals 15 residues. J was trimmed by 4 bases and V by 7 bases; bases with no gene match: 7. CDR3 sequence: CATSGTGGSYNEQFF. The CDR3, as DNA: TGTGCCACCAGCGGAACAGGGGGCTCGTACAATGAGCAGTTCTTC.

This clonotype was picked up a small number of times. The J gene is TRBJ1-2, the V gene TRBV12-3 or TRBV12-4; D might be TRBD1 (5 bases). Trimming pared 8 bases from V and 12 bases from J, leaving 22 bases between. The CDR3 runs to 13 residues. The CDR3 loop is CASCLRFPGPNTF. DNA of the CDR3: TGTGCCAGCTGCTTAAGATTCCCGGGACCGAACACCTTC.

This clonotype was seen many times. V gene TRBV5-1 combines with J gene TRBJ2-7; 13 bases align to TRBD2. The CDR3 spans 17 residues. V was pared by 1 base and J by 6 bases, with 10 bases of the junction left unmatched. CDR1 is SGHRS and CDR2 is YFSETQ in the germline V gene. The CDR3 DNA reads as TGCGCCAGCAGCTTGAGGACTAGCGGGGGATCGGGTAGCGAGCAGTACTTC. Protein product: CASSLRTSGGSGSEQYF. The variable domain in full, with the rest retrieved from reference TRBV5-1 and TRBJ2-7, is KAGVTQTPRYLIKTRGQQVTLSCSPISGHRSVSWYQQTPGQGLQFLFEYFSETQRNKGNFPGRFSGRQFSNSRSEMNVSTLELGDSALYLCASSLRTSGGSGSEQYFGPGTRLTVT.

This clonotype was seen more than once but under ten times. The chain couples TRBV20-1 to TRBJ1-5, with unresolved D. The V gene's germline CDR1 is DFQATT and CDR2 SNEGSKA (reference sequence). Between the trimmed V and J ends, which lost 3 bases and 0 bases, there was a span of 15 bases. This CDR3 spans 16 amino acids. This CDR3 is CSASQINLYSNQPQHF. The CDR3 nucleotides read TGCAGTGCTAGCCAGATTAACCTTTATAGCAATCAGCCCCAGCATTTT.

This chain joins TRBV10-2 and TRBJ2-7; 7 positions match TRBD2. Germline V CDR1 and CDR2: WSHSY, SAAADI. The CDR3 is 13 residues long. V was pared by 3 bases and J by 2 bases, with 1 base of the junction left unmatched. The CDR3 sequence: CASSDAGAYEQYF. The DNA for the CDR3 is TGCGCCAGCAGTGATGCGGGAGCCTACGAGCAGTACTTC.

The gene calls are TRBV20-1 and TRBJ2-2, with 9 bases aligning to TRBD2. CDR1 is DFQATT and CDR2 is SNEGSKA in the germline V gene (reference sequence). With 4 bases clipped from V and 0 bases from J, the junction kept 3 bases outside the gene matches. The CDR3 sequence is 15 residues long. DNA of the CDR3: TGCAGTGCTATTAGCGGGAGCGCGAACACCGGGGAGCTGTTTTTT. Translated, it gives CSAISGSANTGELFF.

The chain has TRBV6-2 or TRBV6-3 and TRBJ2-7, with D unclear. V lost 4 bases, J lost 9 bases, and 13 bases lay in between. This CDR3 region has 12 residues. The germline V gene encodes CDR1 MNHEY and CDR2 SVGEGT. CDR3 in amino acids: CASSSSSRVQYF. CDR3 coding DNA: TGTGCCAGCAGTTCCTCAAGCCGGGTGCAGTACTTC.

This clonotype was seen more than once but under ten times. The chain combines TRBV5-6 with TRBJ2-7; 14 positions agree with TRBD2. The CDR3 spans 15 residues. V dropped 5 bases and J dropped 5; count of bases not matched to a gene: 6. Germline values: CDR1 SGHDT, CDR2 YYEEEE. CDR3 nucleotides: TGTGCCAGCAGATACGGACTAGCGGGAGGACACGAGCAGTACTTC. Protein: CASRYGLAGGHEQYF.

The table lists this clonotype with a few counts. V usage is TRBV6-5 and J usage is TRBJ2-1; a weak D match, TRBD2 (5 bases). V lost 4 bases and J 4 bases, leaving 11 bases between the germline ends. Germline-derived CDR1 and CDR2 are MNHEY and SVGAGI. This CDR3 region has 14 residues. In DNA form, the CDR3 reads TGTGCCAGCAGTTTTAGCGCCCTTTACAATGAGCAGTTCTTC. It codes for CASSFSALYNEQFF.

This clonotype has just a few counts. The chain joins TRBV20-1 to TRBJ2-5; no firm D call. Trimming removed 4 bases from V and 2 bases from J, with 14 bases in between. CDR3 length: 14 amino acids. Germline CDR1 DFQATT, CDR2 SNEGSKA (reference sequence). CDR3 in DNA: TGCAGTGCTATGCTCGGTCACCAGCAAGAGACCCAGTACTTC. Its protein is CSAMLGHQQETQYF.

This chain uses TRBV20-1 with TRBJ1-1, with no clear D. The CDR3 spans 15 residues. The V gene lost 6 bases and the J gene lost 6 bases, with 23 bases spanning the gap. Germline V gene data show CDR1 as DFQATT and CDR2 as SNEGSKA (reference sequence). Written as DNA, the CDR3 is TGCAGTGCCGACAAACACGGGTCCCCCTCGGCTGAAGCTTTCTTT. It translates to CSADKHGSPSAEAFF.

This clonotype turned up a few times. The V call is TRBV24-1, the J call TRBJ2-3, with D perhaps assigned TRBD1 or TRBD2 (6 bases each). This CDR3 has 14 amino acids. CDR1 and CDR2 (germline): KGHDR, SFDVKD. V was pared by 7 bases and J by 0 bases, with 10 bases between. This CDR3 reads CATSGGLSTDTQYF. CDR3 sequence (DNA): TGTGCCACCAGCGGGGGCCTAAGCACAGATACGCAGTATTTT.

The chain carries TRBV7-6 and TRBJ2-1; possible D gene TRBD2, 6 bases. Trimming took off 5 bases at V and 9 bases at J, with 17 bases between the two ends. From germline, CDR1 is SGHVS and CDR2 FNYEAQ. The CDR3 spans 14 residues. The CDR3 coding sequence is TGTGCCAGCAGCACTCGTCGGGGGTCGAGTGAGCAGTTCTTC. The encoded protein is CASSTRRGSSEQFF.

This clonotype has more than one count but fewer than ten. The J gene is TRBJ2-1, the V gene TRBV12-3 or TRBV12-4, with 12 bases identical to TRBD1. This CDR3 has 15 amino acids. Trimming removed 3 bases from V and 8 bases from J; junction bases left unmatched: 5. CDR3 amino acids: CASSFLGQGAYEQFF. CDR3 bases: TGTGCCAGCAGTTTTCTGGGACAGGGGGCTTATGAGCAGTTCTTC.

The chain is built from TRBV18 and TRBJ2-1, with 10 bases aligning to TRBD2. This CDR3 spans 16 amino acids. Germline-derived CDR1 and CDR2 are KGHSH and LQKENI. V was clipped by 6 bases and J by 4 bases; unmatched bases: 9. The CDR3 bases are TGTGCCAGCTCCTCAAGCGGGAGGGCCGCGTACAATGAGCAGTTCTTC. The encoded protein is CASSSSGRAAYNEQFF.

This clonotype has more than one count but fewer than ten. CDR3: CASSQDLGVITEAFF. For the CDR3, the DNA is TGCGCCAGCAGCCAAGATCTGGGGGTTATCACTGAAGCTTTCTTT. This sequence joins TRBV4-3 and TRBJ1-1, with D perhaps TRBD1 (5 bases). This CDR3 spans 15 amino acids. The germline CDR1 and CDR2 sequences are LGHNA and YSLEER. Trimming cost V 0 bases and J 4 bases, with 12 bases left between them.

The chain couples TRBV12-3 or TRBV12-4 to TRBJ2-1; tentative D call: TRBD1 (6 bases). V lost 4 bases and J 6 bases, leaving 19 bases between the germline ends. CDR3 length: 16 residues. The CDR3 is CASSSTGTRQGNEQFF. CDR3 DNA sequence: TGTGCCAGCAGTTCTACCGGGACAAGACAAGGCAATGAGCAGTTCTTC.

This clonotype has only one observation. The V and J genes are TRBV7-9 and TRBJ2-3; D uncertain. Trimming removed 1 base at V and 6 bases at J, with 14 bases between. The germline V gene encodes CDR1 SEHNR and CDR2 FQNEAQ (reference sequence). The CDR3 is 15 amino acids. The CDR3: CASSLELREADTQYF. The CDR3 DNA reads TGTGCCAGCAGCTTAGAACTAAGAGAAGCGGATACGCAGTATTTT.

The chain has TRBV27 and TRBJ2-1; tentatively, D is TRBD2 (6 bases). Trimming cost V 4 bases and J 3 bases, with 10 bases left between them. This CDR3 is built from 14 residues. Germline V gives CDR1 MNHEY, CDR2 SMNVEV (reference sequence). The CDR3 reads CASSWGEVYNEQFF. In nucleotides, the CDR3 is TGTGCCAGCAGTTGGGGGGAGGTCTACAATGAGCAGTTCTTC.

The sample holds many counts of this clonotype. The chain uses TRBV7-2 and TRBJ2-1, with 7 bases that match TRBD2. This CDR3 has 15 residues. Germline V gene sequence: CDR1 SGHTA, CDR2 FQGNSA. V dropped 2 bases and J dropped 4; count of bases not matched to a gene: 5. The CDR3 here is CASSLNSGGYNEQFF. CDR3 in DNA: TGTGCCAGCAGCTTAAACTCGGGGGGATACAATGAGCAGTTCTTC.